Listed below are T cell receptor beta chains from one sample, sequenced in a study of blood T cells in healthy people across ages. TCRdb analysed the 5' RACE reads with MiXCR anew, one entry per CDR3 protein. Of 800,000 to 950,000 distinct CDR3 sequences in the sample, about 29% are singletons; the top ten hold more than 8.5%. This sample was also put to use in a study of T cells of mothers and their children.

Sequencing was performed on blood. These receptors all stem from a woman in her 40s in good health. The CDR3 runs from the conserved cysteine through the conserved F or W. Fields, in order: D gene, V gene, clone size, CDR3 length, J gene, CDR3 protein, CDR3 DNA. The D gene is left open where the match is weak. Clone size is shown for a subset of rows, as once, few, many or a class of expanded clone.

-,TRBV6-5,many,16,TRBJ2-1,CASSYGPLSVHNEQFF,TGTGCCAGCAGTTACGGGCCCCTTAGTGTCCACAATGAGCAGTTCTTC
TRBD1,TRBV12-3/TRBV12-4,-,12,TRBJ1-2,CASTTGAGGYTF,TGTGCCAGCACAACAGGGGCCGGGGGCTACACCTTC
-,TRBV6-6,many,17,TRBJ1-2,CASSPAMEGPRIGGYTF,TGTGCCAGCAGTCCCGCGATGGAGGGACCGCGTATTGGTGGCTACACCTTC
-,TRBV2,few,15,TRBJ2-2,CASSEVGRPTGELFF,TGTGCCAGCAGTGAAGTAGGCAGGCCCACCGGGGAGCTGTTTTTT
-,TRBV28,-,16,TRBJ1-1,CASSLLGISRNTEAFF,TGTGCCAGCAGTTTATTAGGGATCAGCCGAAACACTGAAGCTTTCTTT
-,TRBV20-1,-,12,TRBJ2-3,CSAWEIKDTQYF,TGCAGTGCGTGGGAGATAAAAGATACGCAGTATTTT
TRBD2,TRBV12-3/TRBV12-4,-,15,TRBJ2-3,CASSAPGLGTDTQYF,TGTGCCAGCAGTGCTCCGGGACTAGGGACAGATACGCAGTATTTT
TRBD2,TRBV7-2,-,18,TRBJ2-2,CASSLLGGGPGDTGELFF,TGTGCCAGCAGCTTACTTGGCGGGGGGCCCGGGGACACCGGGGAGCTGTTTTTT
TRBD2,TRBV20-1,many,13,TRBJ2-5,CSAGLAGGETQYF,TGCAGTGCCGGACTAGCGGGGGGGGAGACCCAGTACTTC
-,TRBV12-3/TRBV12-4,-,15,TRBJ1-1,CASSRQDSLNTEAFF,TGTGCCAGCAGTCGACAGGATAGTCTGAACACTGAAGCTTTCTTT
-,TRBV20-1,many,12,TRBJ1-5,CSAGYQGQPQHF,TGCAGTGCTGGTTACCAGGGTCAGCCCCAGCATTTT
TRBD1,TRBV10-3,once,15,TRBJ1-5,CAISLDREGTDTQHF,TGTGCCATCAGTCTGGACAGGGAGGGCACAGATACGCAGCATTTT
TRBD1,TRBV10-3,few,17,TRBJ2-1,CAISDPAPGQRHNEQFF,TGTGCCATCAGTGACCCCGCCCCGGGACAGCGACACAATGAGCAGTTCTTC
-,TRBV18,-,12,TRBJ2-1,CVSSPFLVEQFF,TGTGTCAGCTCACCGTTCCTAGTTGAGCAGTTCTTC
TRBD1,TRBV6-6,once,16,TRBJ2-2,CASSSTRQGSTGELFF,TGTGCCAGCAGTTCTACGAGACAGGGGAGCACCGGGGAGCTGTTTTTT
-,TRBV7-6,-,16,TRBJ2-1,CASSFPENGSYNEQFF,TGTGCCAGCAGCTTCCCCGAAAACGGCTCCTACAATGAGCAGTTCTTC
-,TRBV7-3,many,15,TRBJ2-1,CASSDGIVSYNEQFF,TGTGCCAGCAGCGATGGGATCGTCTCCTACAATGAGCAGTTCTTC
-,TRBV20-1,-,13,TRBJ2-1,CSAPRPSSDEQFF,TGCAGTGCCCCTCGACCGTCCAGCGATGAGCAGTTCTTC
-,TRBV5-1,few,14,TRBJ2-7,CASSSGPGQDEQYF,TGCGCCAGCAGCTCGGGCCCGGGGCAGGACGAGCAGTACTTC
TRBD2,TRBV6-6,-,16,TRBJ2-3,CASSYGPSGGGDTQYF,TGTGCCAGCAGTTACGGGCCTAGCGGGGGAGGGGATACGCAGTATTTT
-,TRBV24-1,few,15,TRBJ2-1,CATSDPITISNEQFF,TGTGCCACCAGTGATCCTATCACCATAAGTAATGAGCAGTTCTTC
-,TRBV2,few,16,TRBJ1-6,CASTAFGGLNNSPLHF,TGTGCCAGCACTGCGTTTGGGGGTTTAAATAATTCACCCCTCCACTTT
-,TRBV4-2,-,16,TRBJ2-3,CASSQPGTSTTDTQYF,TGTGCCAGCAGCCAACCCGGGACAAGCACGACAGATACGCAGTATTTT
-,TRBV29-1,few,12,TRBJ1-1,CSVVWGNVEAFF,TGCAGCGTTGTATGGGGGAATGTTGAAGCTTTCTTT
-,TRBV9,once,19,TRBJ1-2,CASSVDASQAREESYGCTF,TGTGCCAGCAGCGTAGATGCCTCGCAGGCTAGAGAGGAATCGTATGGCTGCACCTTC
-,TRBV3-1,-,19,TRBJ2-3,CASTSKEGQLGTSTDTQYF,TGTGCCAGCACCTCAAAGGAGGGCCAGCTGGGGACCAGCACAGATACGCAGTATTTT
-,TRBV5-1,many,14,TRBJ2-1,CASSPNQGWSEQFF,TGCGCCAGCAGCCCAAACCAGGGGTGGAGTGAGCAGTTCTTC
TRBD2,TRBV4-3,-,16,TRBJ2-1,CASRLMWGGPYNEQFF,TGCGCCAGCAGACTGATGTGGGGGGGACCCTACAATGAGCAGTTCTTC
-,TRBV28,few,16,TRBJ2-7,CASKGGGGRESYEQYF,TGTGCCAGCAAGGGTGGTGGCGGCAGGGAAAGTTACGAGCAGTACTTC
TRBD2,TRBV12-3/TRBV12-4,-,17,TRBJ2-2,CASSSPSGLAGAGELFF,TGTGCCAGCAGCTCCCCCTCTGGACTAGCGGGGGCCGGGGAGCTGTTTTTT
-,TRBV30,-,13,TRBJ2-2,CAWSRDNTGELFF,TGTGCCTGGAGCAGAGACAACACCGGGGAGCTGTTTTTT
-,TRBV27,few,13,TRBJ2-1,CASSYTTYNEQFF,TGTGCCAGCAGCTATACAACCTACAATGAGCAGTTCTTC
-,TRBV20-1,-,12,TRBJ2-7,CSAHRETYEQYF,TGCAGTGCTCACAGGGAAACCTACGAGCAGTACTTC
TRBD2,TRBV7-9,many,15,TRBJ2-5,CASSLTSGPQETQYF,TGTGCCAGCAGCCTGACTAGCGGCCCACAAGAGACCCAGTACTTC
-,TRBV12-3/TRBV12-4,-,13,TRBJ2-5,CASTRQNQETQYF,TGTGCCAGCACACGACAGAACCAAGAGACCCAGTACTTC
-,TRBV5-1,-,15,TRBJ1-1,CASSSEGQLLIDAFF,TGCGCCAGCAGCTCAGAAGGACAGCTGCTTATTGACGCTTTCTTT
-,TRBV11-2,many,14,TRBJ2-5,CASSLSTTPETQYF,TGTGCCAGCAGCTTAAGTACTACCCCGGAGACCCAGTACTTC
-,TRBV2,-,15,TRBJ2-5,CASIIGQGRAETQYF,TGTGCCAGTATTATAGGGCAGGGGAGAGCGGAGACCCAGTACTTC
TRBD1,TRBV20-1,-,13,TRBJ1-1,CSASPPGGTEAFF,TGCAGTGCTAGTCCCCCAGGGGGCACTGAAGCTTTCTTT
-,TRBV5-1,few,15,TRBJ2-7,CASSLDLRQAYEQYF,TGCGCCAGCAGCTTGGACCTACGGCAGGCTTACGAGCAGTACTTC
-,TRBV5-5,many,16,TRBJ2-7,CASSLVGGQHLYEQYF,TGTGCCAGCAGCTTGGTGGGGGGCCAACACCTCTACGAGCAGTACTTC
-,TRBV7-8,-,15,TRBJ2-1,CASSPSVRLNNEQFF,TGTGCCAGCAGCCCGTCAGTTAGACTGAACAATGAGCAGTTCTTC
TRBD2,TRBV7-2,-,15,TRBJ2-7,CASSLSSGGHNEQYF,TGTGCCAGCAGCCTATCTAGCGGGGGACACAATGAGCAGTACTTC
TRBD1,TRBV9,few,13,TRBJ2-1,CASSATGDNEQFF,TGTGCCAGCAGCGCCACAGGGGACAATGAGCAGTTCTTC
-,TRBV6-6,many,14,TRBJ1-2,CASSYSRDDRGYTF,TGTGCCAGCAGTTACTCGCGGGACGACAGGGGCTACACCTTC
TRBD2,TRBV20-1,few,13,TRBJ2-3,CSAASGRTDTQYF,TGCAGTGCCGCTAGCGGCAGAACAGATACGCAGTATTTT
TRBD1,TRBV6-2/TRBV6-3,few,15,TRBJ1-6,CASTVTGGDNSPLHF,TGTGCCAGCACCGTCACAGGGGGCGATAATTCACCCCTCCACTTT
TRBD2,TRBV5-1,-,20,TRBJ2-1,CASSSPGTSGGGFSKGEQFF,TGCGCCAGCAGCTCCCCCGGGACTAGCGGGGGGGGCTTCAGCAAGGGCGAGCAGTTCTTC
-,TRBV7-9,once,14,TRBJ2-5,CASSLAAEQETQYF,TGTGCCAGCAGCTTAGCAGCAGAGCAAGAGACCCAGTACTTC
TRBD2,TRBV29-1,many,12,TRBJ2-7,CSAGTTFYEQYF,TGCAGCGCGGGGACTACTTTCTACGAGCAGTACTTC
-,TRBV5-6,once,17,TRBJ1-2,CASSLALEFIHAYGYTF,TGTGCCAGCAGCTTGGCCCTTGAATTTATTCACGCCTATGGCTACACCTTC
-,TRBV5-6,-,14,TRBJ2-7,CASSLQGWDYEQYF,TGTGCCAGCAGCTTGCAGGGGTGGGACTACGAGCAGTACTTC
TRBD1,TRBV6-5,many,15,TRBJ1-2,CASSYTTAGGAGYTF,TGTGCCAGCAGTTACACCACGGCAGGGGGCGCGGGCTACACCTTC
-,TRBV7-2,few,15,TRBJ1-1,CASSLGVAPNTEAFF,TGTGCCAGCAGCTTAGGGGTAGCGCCGAACACTGAAGCTTTCTTT
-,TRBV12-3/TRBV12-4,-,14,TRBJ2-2,CASMAEGVPGELFF,TGTGCCAGCATGGCAGAGGGTGTCCCCGGGGAGCTGTTTTTT
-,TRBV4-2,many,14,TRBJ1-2,CASSQDDRFYGYTF,TGTGCCAGCAGCCAAGATGACCGGTTCTATGGCTACACCTTC
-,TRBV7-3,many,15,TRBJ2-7,CASSPYGGAPREQYF,TGTGCCAGCAGCCCTTATGGGGGGGCGCCTCGGGAGCAGTACTTC